Each of the 21 T cell receptor beta chains below was sequenced from the same sample in a study of cytomegalovirus exposure and HLA in healthy donors. PCR used 60 Vbeta primers and 13 Jbeta primers. The assay was immunoSEQ multiplex PCR, and TCRdb's table has in-frame clones only and misses some. The sample gives roughly 100,000 clones, about two thirds of which show up once; 0.79% is in the top ten. The sample consisted of PBMCs. The source of these receptors is a boy aged 5 to 17 in good health and CMV-seronegative.

This chain links TRBV6-5 with TRBJ1-1; 10 bases match TRBD1. The germline V gene has CDR1 MNHEY and CDR2 SVGAGI. V shed 2 bases, J shed 10 bases, and the junction held 7 bases outside the gene matches. The CDR3 has 14 residues. This chain's CDR3 is CASSYTRQGAGAFF. CDR3 sequence (DNA): TGTGCCAGCAGTTACACTAGACAGGGGGCGGGAGCTTTCTTT.

The chain joins TRBV7-2 to TRBJ2-3, with 16 positions matching TRBD2. The CDR3 sequence is 16 residues long. The germline CDR1 and CDR2 sequences are SGHTA and FQGNSA. Germline trimming cut 7 bases from V and 4 bases from J; bases unmatched to any gene: 5. Written as DNA, the CDR3 is TGTGCCAGCACCGGGACTAGCGGGGGGGGAGCAGATACGCAGTATTTT. Its translation is CASTGTSGGGADTQYF.

The V and J genes are TRBV5-5 and TRBJ2-5; TRBD2 matches at 9 bases. Germline assignment: CDR1 SGHKS and CDR2 YYEKEE (reference sequence). The ends lost 4 bases at V and 5 bases at J; junction bases unmatched: 9. The CDR3 length is 15 residues. CDR3 in amino acids: CASSPPPTSGETQYF. The CDR3 coding sequence is TGTGCCAGCAGCCCGCCCCCGACTAGCGGTGAGACCCAGTACTTC.

The J gene is TRBJ1-5, the V gene TRBV18, with unresolved D. This CDR3 region has 14 residues. Germline V gene sequence: CDR1 KGHSH, CDR2 LQKENI. The V and J ends lost 2 bases and 9 bases respectively, with 14 bases between them. CDR3 region: CASSPEAARRPQHF. In DNA form, the CDR3 reads TGTGCCAGCTCACCAGAGGCCGCTAGACGGCCCCAGCATTTT.

This clone was detected a few times. This chain joins TRBV6-1 and TRBJ2-7, with 7 positions matching TRBD2. Per germline, CDR1 MNHNS and CDR2 SASEGT. The CDR3 totals 17 residues. V shed 3 bases and J 5 bases; nucleotides not matched to a gene: 16. The CDR3 sequence: CASSDGTILTLRHEQYF. The CDR3 DNA follows: TGTGCCAGCAGTGACGGGACTATCCTTACCCTTCGCCACGAGCAGTACTTC.

This clone was picked up a small number of times. The chain uses TRBV11-2 and TRBJ2-1; TRBD2 is a possible D gene (6 bases). Between the trimmed V and J ends, which lost 1 base and 12 bases, there was a span of 16 bases. The CDR3 is made up of 14 amino acids. Per the germline V gene, CDR1 is SGHAT and CDR2 is FQNNGV. In DNA form, the CDR3 reads TGTGCCAGCAGCTTAGTCGGGACTCCCCTTTCGCAGTTCTTC. It is translated as CASSLVGTPLSQFF.

J is TRBJ2-7 and V is TRBV5-4; TRBD2 matches 7 bases. Germline trimming cut 0 bases from V and 4 bases from J; bases unmatched to any gene: 10. Germline V gene sequence: CDR1 SGHNT, CDR2 YYREEE (reference sequence). This CDR3 is 16 amino acids long. The CDR3 protein is CASSLGRSGRAYEQYF. The CDR3 DNA follows: TGTGCCAGCAGCTTGGGAAGATCGGGGAGGGCTTACGAGCAGTACTTC.

The chain is built from TRBV5-4 and TRBJ2-5; possibly TRBD1 for D (5 bases). Per germline, CDR1 SGHNT and CDR2 YYREEE (reference sequence). V lost 1 base and J 5 bases, leaving 9 bases between the germline ends. The CDR3 totals 13 residues. The CDR3 is CASSLKGDETQYF. The CDR3 nucleotides read TGTGCCAGCAGCTTGAAAGGGGATGAGACCCAGTACTTC.

The chain recombines TRBV28 with TRBJ1-1; TRBD1 aligns across 8 bases. CDR1 is MDHEN, CDR2 SYDVKM, per germline. The CDR3 extends over 14 amino acids. J lost 0 bases, V lost 5 bases, and 2 bases had no gene match. For the CDR3, the DNA is TGTGCCAGCAGTGGGACAGGAGTGAACACTGAAGCTTTCTTT. Amino acid sequence: CASSGTGVNTEAFF.

V usage is TRBV9 and J usage is TRBJ2-7; 14 nucleotides agree with TRBD2. With V trimmed by 4 bases and J by 12 bases, 6 bases remained unmatched. Germline values: CDR1 SGDLS, CDR2 YYNGEE. The CDR3 totals 13 residues. The CDR3 protein is CASSPGTSGRRYF. The CDR3 region has the DNA TGTGCCAGCAGCCCCGGGACTAGCGGGAGACGGTACTTC.

The chain couples TRBV2 to TRBJ2-3; D not resolved. In germline, CDR1 is SNHLY, CDR2 FYNNEI. This CDR3 region has 17 residues. The V gene lost 6 bases and the J gene lost 3 bases, with 22 bases spanning the gap. CDR3 loop: CASRANPSPAITDTQYF. The CDR3, as DNA: TGTGCCAGCAGAGCGAATCCGTCCCCGGCCATTACAGATACGCAGTATTTT.

The rearrangement joins TRBV5-1 to TRBJ2-3; the D is unclear. The CDR3 spans 15 residues. Per the germline V gene, CDR1 is SGHRS and CDR2 is YFSETQ. Between the trimmed V and J ends, which lost 3 bases and 0 bases, there was a span of 11 bases. CDR3: CASSWQQSSTDTQYF. Written as DNA, the CDR3 is TGCGCCAGCAGCTGGCAACAATCTAGCACAGATACGCAGTATTTT. Using reference TRBV5-1 and TRBJ2-3 for the parts outside the CDR3, the full variable domain is KAGVTQTPRYLIKTRGQQVTLSCSPISGHRSVSWYQQTPGQGLQFLFEYFSETQRNKGNFPGRFSGRQFSNSRSEMNVSTLELGDSALYLCASSWQQSSTDTQYFGPGTRLTVL.

V is TRBV7-2 and J is TRBJ1-2, with a tentative D call TRBD1 (6 bases). The length of the CDR3 is 12 residues. CDR1 SGHTA and CDR2 FQGNSA come from the germline V gene. With 5 bases removed from V and 10 bases from J, the gap between germline ends came to 14 bases. The CDR3 region is CASSRDTGDYTF. As DNA, the CDR3 is TGTGCCAGCAGCAGGGACACTGGGGACTACACCTTC.

Here the CDR3 DNA reads TGCGCCAGCAGCCAAGTTTATGGGGGGGAGAAAGAGACCCAGTACTTC. Its translation: CASSQVYGGEKETQYF. The chain couples TRBV4-3 to TRBJ2-5, with 7 bases lining up with TRBD2. V dropped 1 base and J dropped 3; count of bases not matched to a gene: 8. The CDR3 extends over 16 amino acids. Germline-derived CDR1 and CDR2 are LGHNA and YSLEER.

V usage is TRBV7-2 and J usage is TRBJ2-1; 11 bases are shared with TRBD1. This CDR3 has 14 residues. The V segment lost 5 bases and the J segment 8 bases; nucleotides outside the gene matches: 5. Germline V gene data show CDR1 as SGHTA and CDR2 as FQGNSA. Here the CDR3 DNA reads TGTGCCAGCAGCGAACGGACAGGGGGCGATGAGCAGTTCTTC. This codes for CASSERTGGDEQFF. The full variable domain, rest sourced from reference TRBV7-2 and TRBJ2-1, is GAGVSQSPSNKVTEKGKDVELRCDPISGHTALYWYRQSLGQGLEFLIYFQGNSAPDKSGLPSDRFSAERTGGSVSTLTIQRTQQEDSAVYLCASSERTGGDEQFFGPGTRLTVL.

This clone was seen a handful of times. The J gene is TRBJ1-2, the V gene TRBV7-2; possibly TRBD1 for D (5 bases). The germline V gene has CDR1 SGHTA and CDR2 FQGNSA. The CDR3 has 14 amino acids. Trimming removed 5 bases at V and 0 bases at J, with 10 bases between. This chain's CDR3 is CASSPRQSNYGYTF. The CDR3 region has the DNA TGTGCCAGCAGCCCGCGACAGTCTAACTATGGCTACACCTTC.

The chain combines TRBV2 with TRBJ2-3, with 7 bases aligning to TRBD1. This CDR3 has 15 residues. The germline CDR1 and CDR2 sequences are SNHLY and FYNNEI. V was pared by 1 base and J by 1 base, with 2 bases of the junction left unmatched. The CDR3 region is CASSEEGAGTDTQYF. CDR3 sequence (DNA): TGTGCCAGCAGTGAAGAGGGGGCCGGCACAGATACGCAGTATTTT.

This sequence joins TRBV5-1 and TRBJ2-2; TRBD1 might be the D (6 bases). This CDR3 is 14 amino acids long. CDR1 and CDR2 (germline): SGHRS, YFSETQ. V was pared by 6 bases and J by 2 bases, with 11 bases between. CDR3 sequence reads: CASTKGQNTGELFF. The CDR3 DNA reads TGCGCCAGCACTAAGGGACAAAACACCGGGGAGCTGTTTTTT.

V is TRBV7-2 and J is TRBJ1-2; D not certain. The CDR3 sequence is 12 residues long. The germline CDR1 and CDR2 sequences are SGHTA and FQGNSA. Trimming shortened V by 5 bases and J by 4 bases, and 8 bases separated the two germline ends. CDR3 residues: CASSPRGYGYTF. The CDR3 DNA reads TGTGCCAGCAGCCCACGGGGCTATGGCTACACCTTC.

The chain carries TRBV5-4 and TRBJ2-1, with TRBD1 identical over 7 bases. With 0 bases clipped from V and 9 bases from J, the junction kept 3 bases outside the gene matches. The CDR3 covers 13 residues. Germline V CDR1 and CDR2: SGHNT, YYREEE (reference sequence). The CDR3 sequence is CASSLGGGIEQFF. The CDR3, as DNA: TGTGCCAGCAGCTTGGGAGGGGGCATTGAGCAGTTCTTC.

This clone has more than one count but fewer than ten. The V and J genes are TRBV28 and TRBJ2-1, with TRBD2 matching 7 bases. V was pared by 5 bases and J by 7 bases, with 11 bases of the junction left unmatched. The CDR3 runs 15 residues. Per the germline V gene, CDR1 is MDHEN and CDR2 is SYDVKM. CDR3 amino acids: CASSTTASSGNEQFF. CDR3 DNA sequence: TGTGCCAGCAGTACAACCGCGTCTAGCGGAAATGAGCAGTTCTTC.